A selection of T cell receptor beta chains follows, all from one sample in a study of molecular identifiers for immune sequencing clone quantification. TCRdb ran MiXCR on the PCR reads and lists one entry per CDR3 protein. The sample holds about 510,000 distinct CDR3 sequences, around 25% seen once. The source material was naive CD8+ T cells from blood, with Jurkat cell RNA spiked in. These receptors were collected from a human donor in good health. Some libraries in this study had Jurkat cell RNA spiked in. Both conserved end residues are part of each CDR3. Fields, in order: D gene, clone size, J gene, V gene, CDR3 DNA, CDR3 protein. D genes are given only for firm matches. Some rows have no size entry. The others give once, few or many, or a class for an expanded clone.

>.|many|TRBJ2-5|TRBV14
TGTGCCAGCAGCCACAGGGAGACCCAGTACTTC
CASSHRETQYF
>.|many|TRBJ1-1|TRBV11-2
TGTGCCAGCAGCTTAGAAATAGGTGTAACTGAAGCTTTCTTT
CASSLEIGVTEAFF
>.|few|TRBJ2-7|TRBV6-2/TRBV6-3
TGTGCCAGCAGTTACTCGGGGGTAACCTACGAGCAGTACTTC
CASSYSGVTYEQYF
>TRBD2|.|TRBJ2-7|TRBV7-9
TGTGCCAGCAGCTTAGGGACTAGCGGGATTTTCGAGCAGTACTTC
CASSLGTSGIFEQYF
>.|few|TRBJ1-1|TRBV4-3
TGCGCCAGCAGCCAAGTGTTGGACAGAGTCACTGAAGCTTTCTTT
CASSQVLDRVTEAFF
>TRBD1|once|TRBJ1-3|TRBV6-5
TGTGCCAGCAGACCGAGGACAGGGAACGTTGCTGGAAACACCATATATTTT
CASRPRTGNVAGNTIYF
>.|.|TRBJ2-1|TRBV11-3
TGTGCCAGCTCCAGTAACTACAATGCGCCGTTCTTC
CASSSNYNAPFF
>.|.|TRBJ1-6|TRBV6-5
TGTGCCACCCAGTCACAGGAATATAATTCACCCCTCCACTTT
CATQSQEYNSPLHF
>.|few|TRBJ2-5|TRBV9
TGTGCCAGCAGCGTAACACCGCAGGGGACACAAGAGACCCAGTACTTC
CASSVTPQGTQETQYF
>.|.|TRBJ1-5|TRBV27
TGTGCCAGCAGTTTATCAGGAGGGCCTGGTAATCAGCCCCAGCATTTT
CASSLSGGPGNQPQHF
>.|.|TRBJ2-3|TRBV7-2
TGTGCCAGCAGCGGTGCCGGTACGCAGTATTTT
CASSGAGTQYF
>.|many|TRBJ2-1|TRBV7-2
TGTGCCAGCAGCTTGACAGGTTACAATGAGCAGTTCTTC
CASSLTGYNEQFF
>TRBD1|.|TRBJ1-1|TRBV6-2/TRBV6-3
TGTGCCAGCATCCAGGGGGTAGACACTGAAGCTTTCTTT
CASIQGVDTEAFF
>.|many|TRBJ2-2|TRBV2
TGTGCCAGCAGTGAGGTCCCCCGGGAGCTGTTTTTT
CASSEVPRELFF
>.|many|TRBJ2-7|TRBV10-3
TGTGCCATCACCCTTATGGATCTAGCCCAGTACGAGCAGTACTTC
CAITLMDLAQYEQYF
>.|.|TRBJ2-4|TRBV6-2/TRBV6-3
TGTGCCAGCAGTTACAACCCCCGGACAGACCTAGCCAAAAACATTCAGTACTTC
CASSYNPRTDLAKNIQYF
>.|many|TRBJ2-5|TRBV7-2
TGTGCCAGCAGCTGGGCGGGGGCCGGAGAGACCCAGTACTTC
CASSWAGAGETQYF
>TRBD1|few|TRBJ1-1|TRBV6-2/TRBV6-3
TGTGCCAGCAGTTACGCCGACAGGGGGTATACTGAAGCTTTCTTT
CASSYADRGYTEAFF
>.|once|TRBJ1-1|TRBV28
TGTGCCAGCAGTTTACCCCCTTCAAGGGTCCACAACACTGAAGCATTCTTT
CASSLPPSRVHNTEAFF
>TRBD1|.|TRBJ2-5|TRBV12-3/TRBV12-4
TGTGCCAGCTCTGCCGGGACAGATAAGGGAGAGGCCCAGTACTTC
CASSAGTDKGEAQYF
>.|few|TRBJ2-3|TRBV4-1
TGCGCCAGCAGCCAAGCCGACAGGGAGGCGACAGATACGCAGTATTTT
CASSQADREATDTQYF
>TRBD1|few|TRBJ1-4|TRBV5-6
TGTGCCAGCAGCATGGGGACAGGGGGATTTGAAAAACTGTTTTTT
CASSMGTGGFEKLFF
>.|.|TRBJ1-1|TRBV12-3/TRBV12-4
TGTGCCAGCAGGGGGACAAGAACGAAAGGAGCTTTCTTT
CASRGTRTKGAFF
>.|few|TRBJ2-7|TRBV28
TGTGCCAGCAGCCCAGTGGTCGGGACCTCGGGCGAGCAGTACTTC
CASSPVVGTSGEQYF
>.|many|TRBJ2-2|TRBV4-3
TGCGCCAGCAGCCAAGGGCACGGGTTCACCGGGGAGCTGTTTTTT
CASSQGHGFTGELFF
>.|many|TRBJ2-7|TRBV7-9
TGTGCCAGCAGCTCTGCATTTTACGAGCAGTACTTC
CASSSAFYEQYF
>.|many|TRBJ2-7|TRBV6-2/TRBV6-3
TGTGCCAGCAGTTCGGTTGGGGAGCAGTACTTC
CASSSVGEQYF
>.|.|TRBJ1-5|TRBV19
TGTGCCAGTAGTATAGGTCACGGCTTTATTGAGCCCCAGCATTTT
CASSIGHGFIEPQHF
>.|.|TRBJ2-7|TRBV5-3
TGTGCCAGCGGCTTGTCCTACGACCTGGACGGGGGATACTTC
CASGLSYDLDGGYF
>TRBD1|many|TRBJ2-5|TRBV20-1
TGCAGTGCAGAACAGGGGGCTCAGGAGACCCAGTACTTC
CSAEQGAQETQYF
>TRBD2|.|TRBJ2-7|TRBV5-1
TGCGCCAGCAGCTTGGAGACGGGGGGGCACTACGAGCAGTACTTC
CASSLETGGHYEQYF
>TRBD1|many|TRBJ2-4|TRBV29-1
TGCAGCGTTATGACGACCGGGACAGAGAAGTCTTTAGCCAAAAACATTCAGTACTTC
CSVMTTGTEKSLAKNIQYF
>.|few|TRBJ1-4|TRBV7-9
TGTGCCAGCAGCTTAAACGGGGTAGGGGAAAAACTGTTTTTT
CASSLNGVGEKLFF
>.|.|TRBJ1-1|TRBV7-9
TGTGCCAGCAGCTTAGCGCTGGGGGGAGAAGCTTTCTTT
CASSLALGGEAFF
>.|.|TRBJ1-2|TRBV27
TGTGCCAGCAGTTTTGGAGGGAGGCACTATGGCTACACCTTC
CASSFGGRHYGYTF
>TRBD2|many|TRBJ2-7|TRBV29-1
TGCAGCGTTGAACTAGCGGGAGGGTACGACGAGCAGTACTTC
CSVELAGGYDEQYF
>.|few|TRBJ1-5|TRBV5-4
TGTGCCAGCAGCTTGGGTCCAGGGTATAGCAATCAGCCCCAGCATTTT
CASSLGPGYSNQPQHF
>TRBD2|few|TRBJ2-1|TRBV20-1
TGCAGTGCTAGCGGGGCTTGGGGGACTATTTCGACCTACAATGAGCAGTTCTTC
CSASGAWGTISTYNEQFF
>.|many|TRBJ1-1|TRBV2
TGTGCCAGCAGTGAAGCACTGAACACTGAAGCTTTCTTT
CASSEALNTEAFF
>TRBD1|.|TRBJ1-6|TRBV10-3
TGTGCCATCAGTGCCTTTTCCGGACAGGAAAAGATCATTAATTCACCCCTCCACTTT
CAISAFSGQEKIINSPLHF
>TRBD2|many|TRBJ2-3|TRBV27
TGTGCCAGCATACCAACTAGCGGGGGCTACACAGATACGCAGTATTTT
CASIPTSGGYTDTQYF
>.|.|TRBJ1-2|TRBV11-2
TGTGCCAGCAGCTTAGAGTGGACAGTTGGCGGCTACACCTTC
CASSLEWTVGGYTF
>.|.|TRBJ2-5|TRBV28
TGTGCCATCACAGGCCCTACAGGGCTGGGAGAGACCCAGTACTTC
CAITGPTGLGETQYF
>.|.|TRBJ1-5|TRBV24-1
TGTGCCACCAGTGAGCGCAATCAGCCCCAGCATTTT
CATSERNQPQHF
>.|.|TRBJ2-2|TRBV19
TGTGCCAGTAGTATGGGTCCAACCGGGGAGCTGTTTTTT
CASSMGPTGELFF
>TRBD2|.|TRBJ2-7|TRBV6-2/TRBV6-3
TGTGCCAGCAGCCCTGAACTAGCGGGGGGCGCCTACGAGCAGTACTTC
CASSPELAGGAYEQYF
>.|many|TRBJ2-7|TRBV4-3
TGCGCCAGCAGCCAAGCCATGATGGCTTACGAGCAGTACTTC
CASSQAMMAYEQYF
>.|many|TRBJ2-3|TRBV29-1
TGCAGCGTTGAAAGGGGGGCGCGGGCAGATACGCAGTATTTT
CSVERGARADTQYF
>TRBD2|many|TRBJ2-1|TRBV5-1
TGCGCCAGCAGCTTGGAAGCGGGGAGCTCCTACAATGAGCAGTTCTTC
CASSLEAGSSYNEQFF
>TRBD1|.|TRBJ2-7|TRBV5-1
TGCGCCAGCAGCGTTAGACAGGGGGCGAACTACGAGCAGTACTTC
CASSVRQGANYEQYF
>.|many|TRBJ1-3|TRBV4-3
TGCGCCAGCAGCCAAGGGGGCGGCTCTGGAAACACCATATATTTT
CASSQGGGSGNTIYF
>TRBD1|few|TRBJ2-7|TRBV2
TGTGCCAGCAGTGAAGCGAGAGACAGGGGGCTACACGAGCAGTACTTC
CASSEARDRGLHEQYF
>.|.|TRBJ2-1|TRBV20-1
TGCAGTGCTAGAGATTTTAGGGCGGAGACGTACAATGAGCAGTTCTTC
CSARDFRAETYNEQFF
>.|many|TRBJ2-3|TRBV28
TGTGCCAGCAGTTTAGGGACCGAGGACGATTGGAGCACAGATACGCAGTATTTT
CASSLGTEDDWSTDTQYF
>TRBD2|few|TRBJ2-3|TRBV20-1
TGCAGTGCTAGCTTGCTAGCGGGGGGGGGGCATGAAGATACGCAGTATTTT
CSASLLAGGGHEDTQYF